The rows below give T cell receptor beta chains drawn from one sample of a study of response to subunit inactivated influenza vaccine. TCRdb re-derived calls from the RT-PCR reads in MiXCR, one entry per CDR3 protein. The repertoire holds some 640,000 distinct CDR3 sequences, approximately 15% seen once, with 5.5% to 7% in the top ten. This sample comprised PBMCs from blood, obtained 14 days before vaccination. The receptors shown here come from a middle-aged man who received an inactivated influenza vaccine. CDR3s include the opening cysteine and the closing phenylalanine or tryptophan. D genes are given only for firm matches. Size tells how often a clone was seen (once, few, many) or the class of an expanded clone, and some rows leave it out.

d_call: TRBD1; clone_size: NA; v_call: TRBV20-1; j_call: TRBJ1-1; cdr3_nt: TGCAGTGCTCAAATATTCCGGGACAGAAACACTGAAGCTTTCTTT; cdr3_aa: CSAQIFRDRNTEAFF
d_call: TRBD1; clone_size: NA; v_call: TRBV7-7; j_call: TRBJ2-5; cdr3_nt: TGTGCTAGCAGCCCCTGGACAGGGGGTAAGGAGACCCAGTACTTC; cdr3_aa: CASSPWTGGKETQYF
d_call: TRBD2; clone_size: NA; v_call: TRBV29-1; j_call: TRBJ2-5; cdr3_nt: TGCAGCGTTGATGCTAGCGGGTCCACCGGGGCCCAGTACTTC; cdr3_aa: CSVDASGSTGAQYF
d_call: NA; clone_size: few; v_call: TRBV27; j_call: TRBJ2-5; cdr3_nt: TGTGCCAGCAGTTGGTTGGGATCTCGGGAGACCCAGTACTTC; cdr3_aa: CASSWLGSRETQYF
d_call: NA; clone_size: NA; v_call: TRBV18; j_call: TRBJ2-7; cdr3_nt: TGTGCCAGCTCACCCCAGGGCCCGGAGCAGTACTTC; cdr3_aa: CASSPQGPEQYF
d_call: NA; clone_size: NA; v_call: TRBV27; j_call: TRBJ2-7; cdr3_nt: TGTGCCAGCAGTTTAGGGACCGACACCCCCTACGAGCAGTACTTC; cdr3_aa: CASSLGTDTPYEQYF
d_call: TRBD2; clone_size: NA; v_call: TRBV20-1; j_call: TRBJ2-2; cdr3_nt: TGCAGTGCCACCCGCCGGGGGGGAGGGAACACCGGGGAGCTGTTTTTT; cdr3_aa: CSATRRGGGNTGELFF
d_call: NA; clone_size: few; v_call: TRBV18; j_call: TRBJ2-7; cdr3_nt: TGTGCCAGCTCACCATCGCCAGGGAACTACGAGCAGTACTTC; cdr3_aa: CASSPSPGNYEQYF
d_call: NA; clone_size: NA; v_call: TRBV4-3; j_call: TRBJ2-4; cdr3_nt: TGCGCCAGCAGCCAAGAATTGGGGCAGGGCCTTGGCAAAAACATTCAGTACTTC; cdr3_aa: CASSQELGQGLGKNIQYF
d_call: NA; clone_size: few; v_call: TRBV20-1; j_call: TRBJ2-3; cdr3_nt: TGCAGTGCTACCGAACGAAGGGATACGCAGTATTTT; cdr3_aa: CSATERRDTQYF
d_call: NA; clone_size: few; v_call: TRBV5-1; j_call: TRBJ2-3; cdr3_nt: TGCGCCAGCAGCCCCGGGACCCGTCGCGATACGCAGTATTTT; cdr3_aa: CASSPGTRRDTQYF
d_call: TRBD2; clone_size: NA; v_call: TRBV10-3; j_call: TRBJ2-7; cdr3_nt: TGTGCCATCAGGGGCCTAGCGGGAGGAAACTACGAGCAGTACTTC; cdr3_aa: CAIRGLAGGNYEQYF
d_call: TRBD1; clone_size: many; v_call: TRBV20-1; j_call: TRBJ1-5; cdr3_nt: TGCAGTGCTTCGGAAAACAGGGGATGGAGCAATCAGCCCCAGCATTTT; cdr3_aa: CSASENRGWSNQPQHF
d_call: NA; clone_size: few; v_call: TRBV19; j_call: TRBJ2-1; cdr3_nt: TGTGCCAGTAGTATTTATAAGGAGCAGTTCTTC; cdr3_aa: CASSIYKEQFF
d_call: TRBD2; clone_size: NA; v_call: TRBV2; j_call: TRBJ2-5; cdr3_nt: TGTGCCAGCAGTGAGCTTAGCGGGAGAGTGGAGACCCAGTACTTC; cdr3_aa: CASSELSGRVETQYF
d_call: NA; clone_size: many; v_call: TRBV12-3/TRBV12-4; j_call: TRBJ2-1; cdr3_nt: TGTGCCAGCACACGGGACGGAAGCTCCTACAATGAGCAGTTCTTC; cdr3_aa: CASTRDGSSYNEQFF
d_call: NA; clone_size: NA; v_call: TRBV29-1; j_call: TRBJ2-2; cdr3_nt: TGCAGCGGGCCGGACATTAACACCGGGGAGCTGTTTTTT; cdr3_aa: CSGPDINTGELFF
d_call: NA; clone_size: NA; v_call: TRBV30; j_call: TRBJ2-3; cdr3_nt: TGTGCCTGGAGTGTACGACTAAACACAGATACGCAGTATTTT; cdr3_aa: CAWSVRLNTDTQYF
d_call: TRBD1; clone_size: NA; v_call: TRBV5-1; j_call: TRBJ2-7; cdr3_nt: TGCGCCAGCAGCACTTACAGGGGGACCTACGAGCAGTACTTC; cdr3_aa: CASSTYRGTYEQYF
d_call: TRBD2; clone_size: once; v_call: TRBV4-2; j_call: TRBJ2-4; cdr3_nt: TGTGCCAGCAGCCATGTAGCGGGAGCTGGGGGAGCCAAAAACATTCAGTACTTC; cdr3_aa: CASSHVAGAGGAKNIQYF
d_call: TRBD1; clone_size: many; v_call: TRBV24-1; j_call: TRBJ2-1; cdr3_nt: TGTGCCACCAGTGATCAAAAGGACAGGGCTGGCAATGAGCAGTTCTTC; cdr3_aa: CATSDQKDRAGNEQFF
d_call: NA; clone_size: NA; v_call: TRBV20-1; j_call: TRBJ1-1; cdr3_nt: TGCAGTGCCACATTACCGGGGGTTAACACTGAAGCTTTCTTT; cdr3_aa: CSATLPGVNTEAFF
d_call: NA; clone_size: few; v_call: TRBV7-9; j_call: TRBJ2-3; cdr3_nt: TGTGCCAGCAGCCTCAGGGAAGGCTCGCCAACAGATACGCAGTATTTT; cdr3_aa: CASSLREGSPTDTQYF
d_call: NA; clone_size: NA; v_call: TRBV24-1; j_call: TRBJ2-7; cdr3_nt: TGTGCCACCAGTGATCGCGGGACACCTTTGTCCTACGAGCAGTACTTC; cdr3_aa: CATSDRGTPLSYEQYF
d_call: NA; clone_size: many; v_call: TRBV24-1; j_call: TRBJ2-1; cdr3_nt: TGTGCCACCAGTGATTTTTGGAATGAGCAGTTCTTC; cdr3_aa: CATSDFWNEQFF
d_call: NA; clone_size: few; v_call: TRBV28; j_call: TRBJ1-2; cdr3_nt: TGTGCCAGCAGTCAAAGGTTTGGGGAAATTGGCTATGGCTACACCTTC; cdr3_aa: CASSQRFGEIGYGYTF
d_call: NA; clone_size: few; v_call: TRBV20-1; j_call: TRBJ2-7; cdr3_nt: TGCAGTGCTAGAGCTGGGGATACCTACTTC; cdr3_aa: CSARAGDTYF
d_call: TRBD2; clone_size: few; v_call: TRBV5-1; j_call: TRBJ2-3; cdr3_nt: TGCGCCAGCTCGTGGCGGGGGGCCAAGGAAGATACGCAGTATTTT; cdr3_aa: CASSWRGAKEDTQYF
d_call: TRBD2; clone_size: few; v_call: TRBV7-2; j_call: TRBJ2-1; cdr3_nt: TGTGCCAGCAGCTTAGGGAGGAGCGGGGTTAGCGCCAATGAGCAGTTCTTC; cdr3_aa: CASSLGRSGVSANEQFF
d_call: NA; clone_size: NA; v_call: TRBV18; j_call: TRBJ1-4; cdr3_nt: TGTGCCAGCTCACCTCGATCTAATGAAAAACTGTTTTTT; cdr3_aa: CASSPRSNEKLFF
d_call: NA; clone_size: NA; v_call: TRBV12-3/TRBV12-4; j_call: TRBJ2-4; cdr3_nt: TGTGCCAGCAGCCATCCAACAGGGAGGGCCAAAAACATTCAGTACTTC; cdr3_aa: CASSHPTGRAKNIQYF
d_call: NA; clone_size: few; v_call: TRBV18; j_call: TRBJ1-4; cdr3_nt: TGTGCCAGCTCACCCAGAGAAGGAGTAAAGGGTGAAAAACTGTTTTTT; cdr3_aa: CASSPREGVKGEKLFF
d_call: NA; clone_size: NA; v_call: TRBV5-1; j_call: TRBJ2-3; cdr3_nt: TGCGCCAGCAGCACACTCGACACAGATACGCAGTATTTT; cdr3_aa: CASSTLDTDTQYF
d_call: NA; clone_size: many; v_call: TRBV5-1; j_call: TRBJ2-2; cdr3_nt: TGCGCCAGCAGCTCCCAGGCGACGAACACCGGGGAGCTGTTTTTT; cdr3_aa: CASSSQATNTGELFF
d_call: NA; clone_size: many; v_call: TRBV5-5; j_call: TRBJ2-1; cdr3_nt: TGTGCCAGCAGCTACACAGGGAGCAATGAGCAGTTCTTC; cdr3_aa: CASSYTGSNEQFF
d_call: NA; clone_size: many; v_call: TRBV7-9; j_call: TRBJ2-6; cdr3_nt: TGTGCCAGCAGCTTAGCGGGACTGATCTCTGGGGCCAACGTCCTGACTTTC; cdr3_aa: CASSLAGLISGANVLTF
d_call: TRBD2; clone_size: few; v_call: TRBV12-3/TRBV12-4; j_call: TRBJ2-3; cdr3_nt: TGTGCCAGCAGCCCTAGCGGGGGGAGCACAGATACGCAGTATTTT; cdr3_aa: CASSPSGGSTDTQYF
d_call: NA; clone_size: few; v_call: TRBV9; j_call: TRBJ2-2; cdr3_nt: TGTGCCAGCAGCGGCCCGTCGAGCACCGGGGAGCTGTTTTTT; cdr3_aa: CASSGPSSTGELFF
d_call: NA; clone_size: few; v_call: TRBV14; j_call: TRBJ1-1; cdr3_nt: TGTGCCAGCAGCTCAGCCGGGGGGGCTACTGAAGCTTTCTTT; cdr3_aa: CASSSAGGATEAFF
d_call: NA; clone_size: few; v_call: TRBV7-9; j_call: TRBJ2-5; cdr3_nt: TGTGCCAGCAGCTTACAGAGGCTAGAGACCCAGTACTTC; cdr3_aa: CASSLQRLETQYF
d_call: NA; clone_size: NA; v_call: TRBV6-2/TRBV6-3; j_call: TRBJ2-7; cdr3_nt: TGTGCCAGCAGTTACTCGGGACGGTCCTACGAGCAGTACTTC; cdr3_aa: CASSYSGRSYEQYF
d_call: NA; clone_size: once; v_call: TRBV28; j_call: TRBJ2-1; cdr3_nt: TGTGCCAGCAGATCCGAAGGTGGATCCTACAATGAGCAGTTCTTC; cdr3_aa: CASRSEGGSYNEQFF
d_call: NA; clone_size: few; v_call: TRBV27; j_call: TRBJ1-1; cdr3_nt: TGTGCCAGCAGTTATACAGGGCTCGCTGAAGCTTTCTTT; cdr3_aa: CASSYTGLAEAFF
d_call: NA; clone_size: few; v_call: TRBV28; j_call: TRBJ2-6; cdr3_nt: TGTGCCAGTGCCTTATCTGGGGCCAACGTCCTGACTTTC; cdr3_aa: CASALSGANVLTF
d_call: NA; clone_size: few; v_call: TRBV28; j_call: TRBJ2-1; cdr3_nt: TGTGCCAGCACCAAAGGGAGCTCCTACAATGAGCAGTTCTTC; cdr3_aa: CASTKGSSYNEQFF
d_call: NA; clone_size: NA; v_call: TRBV5-1; j_call: TRBJ1-6; cdr3_nt: TGCGCCAGCAGCCCGGACGGTAATTCACCCCTCCACTTT; cdr3_aa: CASSPDGNSPLHF
d_call: TRBD2; clone_size: few; v_call: TRBV5-1; j_call: TRBJ2-5; cdr3_nt: TGCGCCAGCAGCTTGGTCCCAAGACTAGCGGGGGTGCAAGAGACCCAGTACTTC; cdr3_aa: CASSLVPRLAGVQETQYF
d_call: TRBD1; clone_size: NA; v_call: TRBV7-9; j_call: TRBJ2-5; cdr3_nt: TGTGCCAGCAGCTTACCGGGACAGCTACAAGAGACCCAGTACTTC; cdr3_aa: CASSLPGQLQETQYF
d_call: NA; clone_size: NA; v_call: TRBV29-1; j_call: TRBJ1-2; cdr3_nt: TGCAGCGTTAGGATCGGGGGCGTGAGCTATGGCTACACCTTC; cdr3_aa: CSVRIGGVSYGYTF